The TCR beta chain under discussion was sequenced for a study of radiotherapy plus CTLA-4 blockade in lung cancer. General study points: In blood, after radiotherapy plus ipilimumab, tumor-derived TCR clones expanded. Per reports, early blood T cell clone dynamics, plus interferon-beta, forecast response most strongly.

V lost 0 bases to trimming and J lost 6 bases, with 10 bases between them. Germline V gene data show CDR1 as MNHEY and CDR2 as SVGAGI. The CDR3 has 14 amino acids. Points on this clone: Its target is not known.

The repertoire was sequenced with immunoSEQ multiplex PCR; TCRdb's copy has only in-frame clones and lacks some. The profile shows tens of thousands of clones, around 86% of them singletons. Receiving focal radiation plus CTLA-4 blockade with ipilimumab were patients who had chemo-refractory metastatic non-small-cell lung cancer. The chain uses TRBV6-5 and TRBJ2-3; D might be TRBD2 (5 bases). The specimen comprised peripheral blood, sampled from a patient treated with radiotherapy plus ipilimumab. The source of this sequence is a human donor with non-small cell lung cancer whose response to radiotherapy plus ipilimumab could not be evaluated. The CDR3 here is CASSYSTGKDTQYF. CDR3 sequence (DNA): TGTGCCAGCAGTTACTCCACCGGGAAGGATACGCAGTATTTT.